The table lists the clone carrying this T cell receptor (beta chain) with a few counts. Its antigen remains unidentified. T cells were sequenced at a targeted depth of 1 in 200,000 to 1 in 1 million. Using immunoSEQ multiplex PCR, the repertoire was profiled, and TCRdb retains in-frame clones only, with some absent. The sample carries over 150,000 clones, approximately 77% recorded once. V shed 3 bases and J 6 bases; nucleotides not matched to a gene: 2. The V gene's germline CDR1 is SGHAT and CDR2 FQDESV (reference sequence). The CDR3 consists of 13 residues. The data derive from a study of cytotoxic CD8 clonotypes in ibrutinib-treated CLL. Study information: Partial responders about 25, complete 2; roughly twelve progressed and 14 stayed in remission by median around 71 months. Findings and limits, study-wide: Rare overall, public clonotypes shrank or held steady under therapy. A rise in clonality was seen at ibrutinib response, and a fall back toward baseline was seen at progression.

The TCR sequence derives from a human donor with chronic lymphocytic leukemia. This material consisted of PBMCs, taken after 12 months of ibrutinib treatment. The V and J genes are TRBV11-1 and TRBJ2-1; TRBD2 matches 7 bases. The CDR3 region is CASSLGLTNEQFF. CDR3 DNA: TGTGCCAGCAGCTTGGGACTAACCAATGAGCAGTTCTTC.